These T cell receptor beta chains were read from a single sample in a study of shared clonotypes between healthy human individuals. Measured with immunoSEQ multiplex PCR; TCRdb has only the in-frame clones, and not every one. The sample includes 170,000 or so clones, around 63% of them seen just once. Specimen: memory CD4+ T cells sorted from blood. The receptors were gathered from a man aged 25-45 years in good health. Each CDR3 is given with its conserved first and last residue. D genes are given only for firm matches. The size of a clone is reported for some rows only, either as once, few or many, or as a class for expanded clones.

>12|.|TRBV29-1|TRBD1|TRBJ2-7
CSVAQGSYEQYF
TGCAGCGTTGCACAGGGGTCCTACGAGCAGTACTTC
>15|few|TRBV6-5|.|TRBJ2-5
CASSLRTDQQETQYF
TGTGCCAGCAGCCTGAGGACGGACCAACAAGAGACCCAGTACTTC
>13|.|TRBV11-2|.|TRBJ2-5
CASSSTDRETQYF
TGTGCCAGCAGCTCGACAGATAGGGAGACCCAGTACTTC
>14|.|TRBV7-8|TRBD2|TRBJ2-7
CASSFGTSGGEQYF
TGTGCCAGCAGCTTTGGGACTAGCGGGGGTGAGCAGTACTTC
>12|many|TRBV2|TRBD1|TRBJ1-1
CASRGQGTGAFF
TGTGCCAGCAGAGGACAGGGGACCGGTGCTTTCTTT
>14|.|TRBV27|TRBD1|TRBJ1-2
CASRYTGTGSGYTF
TGTGCCAGCAGATACACCGGGACAGGGTCCGGCTACACCTTC
>14|.|TRBV6-1|.|TRBJ2-7
CASKPGQSSYEQYF
TGTGCCAGCAAGCCGGGACAAAGCTCCTACGAGCAGTACTTC
>18|.|TRBV4-3|.|TRBJ2-3
CASSQEDFGGRSSDTQYF
TGCGCCAGCAGCCAAGAGGATTTTGGGGGGAGAAGCTCGGATACGCAGTATTTT
>15|.|TRBV18|TRBD2|TRBJ2-7
CASSPPLAGLYEQYF
TGTGCCAGCTCACCCCCACTAGCGGGACTCTACGAGCAGTACTTC
>14|.|TRBV7-2|.|TRBJ2-1
CASSLSGGPNEQFF
TGTGCCAGCAGCTTGAGTGGAGGTCCTAATGAGCAGTTCTTC
>14|.|TRBV2|.|TRBJ1-3
CASSHYESGNTIYF
TGTGCCAGCAGCCACTATGAATCAGGAAACACCATATATTTT
>13|.|TRBV6-1|.|TRBJ2-7
CASSGIFPYEQYF
TGTGCCAGCAGTGGAATCTTTCCCTACGAGCAGTACTTC
>16|.|TRBV5-4|.|TRBJ2-6
CASSLGLNSGANVLTF
TGTGCCAGCAGCTTGGGACTCAACTCTGGGGCCAACGTCCTGACTTTC
>14|few|TRBV7-2|.|TRBJ2-3
CASSLNRVTDTQYF
TGTGCCAGCAGCTTAAACAGGGTCACAGATACGCAGTATTTT
>17|.|TRBV5-8|TRBD1|TRBJ1-2
CASSPGTGQTSNYGYTF
TGTGCCAGCAGCCCTGGGACAGGCCAAACTTCTAACTATGGCTACACCTTC
>16|few|TRBV19|TRBD1|TRBJ1-5
CASRGTGTGTTQPQHF
TGTGCCAGTAGAGGAACCGGGACAGGGACAACTCAGCCCCAGCATTTT
>14|.|TRBV5-6|.|TRBJ1-5
CASSWGRDNQPQHF
TGTGCCAGCAGCTGGGGCAGGGACAATCAGCCCCAGCATTTT
>15|.|TRBV2|.|TRBJ2-3
CASSLEVTGTDTQYF
TGTGCCAGCAGTCTGGAGGTTACCGGCACAGATACACAGTATTTT
>12|.|TRBV6-6|.|TRBJ1-2
CASSDWRYGYTF
TGTGCCAGCAGTGACTGGAGGTATGGCTACACCTTC
>14|.|TRBV2|.|TRBJ1-1
CASHFPRHIAEAFF
TGTGCCAGCCATTTCCCGAGACATATCGCTGAAGCTTTCTTT
>15|.|TRBV6-1|TRBD2|TRBJ2-3
CASSEPGTNTDTQYF
TGTGCCAGCAGTGAACCCGGGACTAACACAGATACGCAGTATTTT
>13|.|TRBV7-8|.|TRBJ2-7
CASSRGPAVGQYF
TGTGCCAGCAGCCGCGGCCCTGCCGTCGGGCAGTACTTC
>14|few|TRBV7-9|TRBD1|TRBJ1-1
CASSPSKDREIAFF
TGTGCCAGCAGCCCATCGAAGGACAGGGAAATAGCTTTCTTT
>13|few|TRBV7-2|TRBD1|TRBJ1-2
CASSPGQGYGYTF
TGTGCCAGCAGCCCGGGACAGGGTTATGGCTACACCTTC
>14|.|TRBV6-6|.|TRBJ1-2
CASSNTGSNYGYTF
TGTGCCAGCAGTAATACAGGTTCTAACTATGGCTACACCTTC
>14|.|TRBV7-2|TRBD1|TRBJ2-3
CASSQNRGQDTQYF
TGTGCCAGCAGCCAGAACAGGGGGCAAGATACGCAGTATTTT
>12|.|TRBV29-1|.|TRBJ1-4
CSVELVGEKLFF
TGCAGCGTTGAGCTGGTTGGTGAAAAACTGTTTTTT
>14|.|TRBV6-1|.|TRBJ2-2
CASSEIPSSGELFF
TGTGCCAGCAGTGAGATCCCGTCTTCCGGGGAGCTGTTTTTT
>13|few|TRBV7-2|.|TRBJ2-3
CASSPTPRGAQYF
TGTGCCAGCAGCCCGACCCCTCGGGGAGCGCAGTATTTT
>16|.|TRBV11-2|TRBD1|TRBJ2-7
CASSRLLGQGSYEQYF
TGTGCCAGCAGCCGACTTTTAGGACAGGGCTCCTACGAGCAGTACTTC